This TCR beta chain was recorded in a study of tumor and adjacent non-tumor tissue in lung cancer. Study as a whole: Samples averaged roughly 4 million productive TCRbeta reads each.

A modified ARM-PCR protocol with three rounds of nested PCR amplified TCRbeta. TCRdb itself ran the multiplex PCR reads through MiXCR, one entry per CDR3 protein. The table shows about 200,000 distinct CDR3 sequences, with about two thirds occurring only once. No cell sorting was done before RNA was extracted from the tissue. V was shortened by 6 bases and J by 0 bases, with 15 bases between the two germline ends. Germline V CDR1 and CDR2: MDHEN, SYDVKM. The CDR3 is made up of 16 amino acids. This clonotype appeared many times. The sequenced sample was lung tumor tissue. This clonotype originated in a man in his 60s with non-small cell lung cancer. V is TRBV28 and J is TRBJ2-1, with D tentatively TRBD1 (6 bases). The CDR3 nucleotides read TGTGCCAGCAGGCCGACAGGTCTACTCTCCTACAATGAGCAGTTCTTC. It yields the protein CASRPTGLLSYNEQFF.